Below are 3 T cell receptor beta chains sequenced from a single sample in a study of OX40 agonist ivuxolimab in advanced cancers. Measured with immunoSEQ multiplex PCR; TCRdb has only the in-frame clones, and not every one. The data contain 82,000 or so clones, around 90% of them seen just once; the ten biggest clones take up about 0.6%. The sample was CD4+ or CD8+ T cells sorted from blood, taken in a trial of the OX40 agonist ivuxolimab. The origin of the receptors is an adult with an advanced solid tumor such as melanoma, head and neck, liver or kidney cancer.

Turning to this clone: At one of its ends the junction is not consistent with the germline gene, which may arise from a read error. The rearrangement links TRBV9 to TRBJ2-5; 12 bases agree with TRBD2. The germline CDR1 and CDR2 sequences are SGDLS and YYNGEE. The CDR3 covers 16 residues. CDR3 sequence (DNA): TGTGCCGGCAGCGCGGTACTAGCGGGGGGCCAAGAGACCCAGTACTTC. Translation gives CAGSAVLAGGQETQYF.

J is TRBJ2-7 and V is TRBV4-1; TRBD1 aligns across 8 bases. The V segment lost 4 bases and the J segment 3 bases; nucleotides outside the gene matches: 2. This CDR3 is built from 13 residues. Germline V gene lookup returns CDR1 MGHRA and CDR2 YSYEKL. CDR3 residues: CASSRGQDYEQYF. CDR3 nucleotides: TGCGCCAGCAGCCGGGGACAGGACTACGAGCAGTACTTC.

V is TRBV7-9 and J is TRBJ1-6; D remains ambiguous. Trimming removed 3 bases at V and 7 bases at J, with 19 bases between. The CDR3 is made up of 17 amino acids. Germline CDR1 reads SEHNR; CDR2 reads FQNEAQ (reference sequence). The CDR3 DNA sequence: TGTGCCAGCAGCTTTAGGTCGGTCTTACTCGGCAATTCACCCCTCCACTTT. Its protein product is CASSFRSVLLGNSPLHF.